This entry is about one TCR beta chain. This table comes from immunoSEQ multiplex PCR, and its TCRdb copy is limited to in-frame clones, with some not included. This repertoire shows about 280,000 clones, around 85% found once; its top ten account for 2% to 3%. The data derive from a study of blood T cell repertoires in COVID-19. The V gene lost 3 bases and the J gene lost 5 bases, with 13 bases spanning the gap. Germline V gene data show CDR1 as SGHTA and CDR2 as FQGTGA. The CDR3 length is 14 residues. This TCR came from a woman in her forties or fifties who had recovered from COVID-19. The specimen was PBMCs or T cells enriched from blood (not recorded which). V is TRBV7-3 and J is TRBJ1-1, with D possibly being TRBD1 (6 bases). The DNA of the CDR3 is TGTGCCAGCAGCTTGCGCGGACAGCTTACTGAAGCTTTCTTT. It codes for CASSLRGQLTEAFF. Variable domain in full (rest from reference TRBV7-3 and TRBJ1-1): GAGVSQTPSNKVTEKGKYVELRCDPISGHTALYWYRQSLGQGPEFLIYFQGTGAADDSGLPNDRFFAVRPEGSVSTLKIQRTERGDSAVYLCASSLRGQLTEAFFGQGTRLTVV.